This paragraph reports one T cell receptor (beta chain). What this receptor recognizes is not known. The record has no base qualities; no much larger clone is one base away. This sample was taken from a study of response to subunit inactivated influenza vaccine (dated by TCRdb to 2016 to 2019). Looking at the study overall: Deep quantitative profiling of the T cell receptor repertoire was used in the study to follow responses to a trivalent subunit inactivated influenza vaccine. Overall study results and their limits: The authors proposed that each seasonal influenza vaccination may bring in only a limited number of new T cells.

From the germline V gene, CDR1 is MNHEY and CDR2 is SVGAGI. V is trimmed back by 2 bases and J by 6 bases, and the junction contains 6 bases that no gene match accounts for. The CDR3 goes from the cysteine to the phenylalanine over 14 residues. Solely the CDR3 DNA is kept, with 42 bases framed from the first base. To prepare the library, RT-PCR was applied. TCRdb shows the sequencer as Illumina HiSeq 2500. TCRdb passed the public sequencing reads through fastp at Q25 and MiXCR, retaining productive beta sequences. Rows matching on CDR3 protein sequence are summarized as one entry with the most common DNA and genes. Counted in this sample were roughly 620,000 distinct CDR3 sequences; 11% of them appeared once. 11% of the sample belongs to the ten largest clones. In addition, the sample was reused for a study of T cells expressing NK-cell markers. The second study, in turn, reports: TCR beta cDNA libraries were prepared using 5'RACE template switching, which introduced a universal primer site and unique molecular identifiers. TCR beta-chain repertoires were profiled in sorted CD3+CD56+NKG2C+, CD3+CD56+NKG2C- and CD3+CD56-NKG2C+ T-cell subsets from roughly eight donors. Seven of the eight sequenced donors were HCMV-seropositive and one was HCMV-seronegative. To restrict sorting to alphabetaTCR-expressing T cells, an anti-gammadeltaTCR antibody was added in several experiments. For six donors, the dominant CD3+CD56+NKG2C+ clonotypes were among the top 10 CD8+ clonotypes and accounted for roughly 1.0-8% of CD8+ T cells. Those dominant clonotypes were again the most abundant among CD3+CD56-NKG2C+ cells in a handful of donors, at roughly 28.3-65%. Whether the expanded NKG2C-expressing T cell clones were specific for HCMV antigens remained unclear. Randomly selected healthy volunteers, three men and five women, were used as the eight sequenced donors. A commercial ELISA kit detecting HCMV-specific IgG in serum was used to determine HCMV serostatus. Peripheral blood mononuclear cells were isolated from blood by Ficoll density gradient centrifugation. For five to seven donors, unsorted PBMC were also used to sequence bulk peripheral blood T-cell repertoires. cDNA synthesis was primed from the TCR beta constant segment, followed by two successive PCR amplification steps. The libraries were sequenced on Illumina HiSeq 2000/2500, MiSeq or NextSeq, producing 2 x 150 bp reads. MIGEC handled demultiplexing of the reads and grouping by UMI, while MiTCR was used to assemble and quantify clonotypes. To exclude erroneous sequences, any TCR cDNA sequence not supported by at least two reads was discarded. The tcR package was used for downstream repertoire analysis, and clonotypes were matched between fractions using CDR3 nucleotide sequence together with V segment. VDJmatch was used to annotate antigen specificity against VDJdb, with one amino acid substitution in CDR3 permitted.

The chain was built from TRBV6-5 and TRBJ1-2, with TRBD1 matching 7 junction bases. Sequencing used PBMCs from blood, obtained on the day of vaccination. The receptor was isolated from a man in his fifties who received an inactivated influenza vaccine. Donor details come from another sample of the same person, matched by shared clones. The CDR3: CASSYGQTGHGYTF. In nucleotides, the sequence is TGTGCCAGCAGTTACGGACAGACAGGGCATGGCTACACCTTC.